This TCR beta chain was captured by sequencing in a study of blood T cell repertoires in COVID-19. Study background: Samples of COVID-19 (acute and convalescent) were obtained from the United States, Italy and Spain. T cells, B-cell-depleted T cells, or PBMCs provided the cDNA or gDNA that served as material.

The CDR3 is made up of 17 amino acids. Losses at the gene ends were 2 bases for V and 0 bases for J; bases not matched to a gene: 4. CDR1 and CDR2 (germline): SGHTA, FQGNSA. In the original processing: Reference gene primer amplification in the assay estimated nucleated cell counts. TCRdb keeps only in-frame clones here, not all; method: immunoSEQ multiplex PCR. V, J and clone size derive from that table, while D and trimming were established from the DNA sequence. The table shows around 150,000 clones, with about 86% occurring only once. V is TRBV7-2 and J is TRBJ2-6, with TRBD2 matching over 7 bases. This TCR derives from a man aged 55-75 years with acute or convalescent COVID-19. Sequenced: peripheral blood. CDR3: CASSLQPGGSGANVLTF. The CDR3 nucleotides read TGTGCCAGCAGCTTACAACCGGGGGGCTCTGGGGCCAACGTCCTGACTTTC. Based on the CDR3 plus reference TRBV7-2 and TRBJ2-6, the full variable domain is GAGVSQSPSNKVTEKGKDVELRCDPISGHTALYWYRQSLGQGLEFLIYFQGNSAPDKSGLPSDRFSAERTGGSVSTLTIQRTQQEDSAVYLCASSLQPGGSGANVLTFGAGSRLTVL.